This T cell receptor (beta chain) comes out of a study of OX40 agonist ivuxolimab in advanced cancers. Study context: Patients receiving dose escalation had hepatocellular carcinoma, melanoma, renal cell or head and neck cancer. Three patients, one with hepatocellular carcinoma and two with cutaneous melanoma, achieved partial responses.

The CDR3 contains 18 residues. CDR1 and CDR2 from the germline V gene are MGHRA and YSYEKL. With 0 bases clipped from V and 2 bases from J, the junction kept 8 bases outside the gene matches. A note on this clone: Its cognate antigen is unknown.

Repertoires were generated with immunoSEQ multiplex PCR, while TCRdb's copy carries only in-frame clones and drops some. The sample lists about 69,000 clones, over 80% occurring once. Study observations and caveats: Some patients without response likewise showed low normalized clonal expansion. Among patients with partial responses at 0.1-3.0 mg/kg, clonal expansion was among the lowest.

The receptor was derived from an adult with an advanced solid tumor such as melanoma, head and neck, liver or kidney cancer. This chain uses TRBV4-1 with TRBJ2-3, with 10 bases fitting TRBD1. This specimen consisted of CD4+ or CD8+ T cells sorted from blood, obtained in a trial of the OX40 agonist ivuxolimab. CDR3 nucleotides: TGCGCCAGCAGCCAAGATAAATTCGGGACAGGGGACACAGATACGCAGTATTTT. This encodes CASSQDKFGTGDTDTQYF.